Following are 24 T cell receptor beta chains from one sample sequenced in a study of T-cell reconstitution after alpha-beta-depleted transplantation in children (dated by TCRdb to about 2016). What this sample's treatment or condition label stands for: allogeneic hematopoietic cell transplantation with graft depleted of TCRalphabeta T cells and CD19 B cells. Library preparation employed PCR. Sequencing was performed on an Illumina HiSeq 2500. TCR libraries were prepared with molecular barcoding, using unique molecular identifiers to normalize TCRbeta repertoire quantification. Through fastp at Q25 and MiXCR, TCRdb rebuilt clones from the public reads, retaining in-frame beta chains. Entries that share a CDR3 protein sequence are merged under the most common genes and DNA. The sample yields under 250,000 distinct CDR3 sequences; roughly 7.1% were counted once. Together, the top ten hold 5% to 6.5% of the sample.

This material consisted of PBMCs, taken before TCRalphabeta/CD19-depleted stem cell transplant. The receptor set was obtained from a boy aged 2-15 years with acute lymphoblastic leukemia, due to receive a stem cell transplant.

Only a few counts were recorded for this clonotype. The chain couples TRBV28 to TRBJ2-5; 10 positions agree with TRBD2. Germline V gene sequence: CDR1 MDHEN, CDR2 SYDVKM. CDR3 length: 17 amino acids. The V gene end was trimmed by 6 bases and the J gene end by 4 bases; junction bases not matched to a gene: 14. The CDR3 DNA is TGTGCCAGCAGCCTGGTCCCAGCGGGGGGGTTTGGAGAGACCCAGTACTTC. Protein sequence: CASSLVPAGGFGETQYF.

This chain connects TRBV7-9 to TRBJ2-2, with 12 bases that match TRBD1. Germline V CDR1 and CDR2: SEHNR, FQNEAQ (reference sequence). Losses at the gene ends were 3 bases for V and 4 bases for J; bases not matched to a gene: 12. This CDR3 spans 19 amino acids. The CDR3: CASSFPGQGAGGGTGELFF. In DNA, the CDR3 is TGTGCCAGCAGCTTTCCGGGACAGGGGGCAGGAGGGGGCACCGGGGAGCTGTTTTTT.

The sample holds a few counts of this clonotype. V is TRBV28 and J is TRBJ2-4; 8 bases agree with TRBD2. The CDR3 consists of 18 residues. The V and J ends lost 3 bases and 3 bases, in that order; junction bases with no gene match: 13. Germline CDR1 is MDHEN and CDR2 is SYDVKM. The CDR3 loop is CASSFGVGREVVKNIQYF. CDR3 in DNA: TGTGCCAGCAGTTTTGGAGTAGGGCGGGAGGTGGTCAAAAACATTCAGTACTTC.

Many counts were recorded for this clonotype. V gene TRBV3-1 combines with J gene TRBJ2-7; D tentatively fits TRBD1 or TRBD2 (5 bases each). V shed 5 bases and J shed 6 bases, with 17 bases lying between them. The CDR3 is 14 residues long. Germline CDR1 is LGHDT and CDR2 is YNNKEL (reference sequence). The CDR3 nucleotides read TGTGCCAGCAGCTCCGGGGCAGGTCTGCGCGAGCAGTACTTC. Translated: CASSSGAGLREQYF.

This clonotype was counted between two and nine times. The chain recombines TRBV20-1 with TRBJ1-5; D call uncertain. Trimming shortened V by 1 base and J by 4 bases, and 5 bases separated the two germline ends. CDR3 length equals 12 residues. Germline V gene lookup returns CDR1 DFQATT and CDR2 SNEGSKA (reference sequence). As DNA, the CDR3 is TGCAGTGCTAGAGTAGAGAATCAGCCCCAGCATTTT. Amino acid sequence: CSARVENQPQHF.

The chain recombines TRBV12-3 or TRBV12-4 with TRBJ2-6; D is unclear. This CDR3 region has 15 residues. V was shortened by 8 bases and J by 0 bases, with 11 bases between the two germline ends. The CDR3 region is CASRYRGSGANVLTF. The CDR3 nucleotides read TGTGCCAGCCGTTACAGAGGCTCTGGGGCCAACGTCCTGACTTTC.

The sample holds a few counts of this clonotype. The rearrangement links TRBV5-1 to TRBJ2-1; 8 bases match TRBD1. This CDR3 is built from 16 residues. Germline V gives CDR1 SGHRS, CDR2 YFSETQ. Germline trimming cut 4 bases from V and 4 bases from J; bases unmatched to any gene: 10. Here the CDR3 DNA reads TGCGCCAGCAGCACCGACAGGGGCGGGTTTTACAATGAGCAGTTCTTC. Its protein product is CASSTDRGGFYNEQFF. The full variable domain, completed using reference TRBV5-1 and TRBJ2-1, is KAGVTQTPRYLIKTRGQQVTLSCSPISGHRSVSWYQQTPGQGLQFLFEYFSETQRNKGNFPGRFSGRQFSNSRSEMNVSTLELGDSALYLCASSTDRGGFYNEQFFGPGTRLTVL.

This clonotype was picked up many times. DNA of the CDR3: TGTGCCACAAACCAGGACAGTTGGAACACCGGGGAGCTGTTTTTT. Translating it yields CATNQDSWNTGELFF. The genes are TRBV2 and TRBJ2-2; a weak D match, TRBD1 (6 bases). Per the germline V gene, CDR1 is SNHLY and CDR2 is FYNNEI. With 10 bases removed from V and 1 base from J, the gap between germline ends came to 16 bases. The CDR3 sequence is 15 residues long.

This chain connects TRBV19 to TRBJ2-1; TRBD1 matches at 7 bases. The CDR3 has 15 amino acids. CDR1 is LNHDA, CDR2 SQIVND, per germline (reference sequence). J was trimmed by 5 bases and V by 6 bases; bases with no gene match: 10. The DNA of the CDR3 is TGTGCCAGTAGCTCAACAGGGGCACAGGACAATGAGCAGTTCTTC. Translated, it gives CASSSTGAQDNEQFF.

The chain carries TRBV13 and TRBJ1-1; the match to TRBD1 covers 7 bases. CDR3 length: 14 amino acids. Germline values: CDR1 PRHDT, CDR2 FYEKMQ (reference sequence). Unmatched junction bases numbered 7, after V lost 4 bases and J lost 5 bases. The CDR3 DNA follows: TGTGCCAGCAGCTCCCCGGACAGGCTGACTGAAGCTTTCTTT. Translating gives CASSSPDRLTEAFF.

J is TRBJ2-1 and V is TRBV28; D not certain. The CDR3 contains 12 residues. The V end was cut by 4 bases, the J end by 9 bases, with 10 bases between. The V gene's germline CDR1 is MDHEN and CDR2 SYDVKM. The CDR3 DNA follows: TGTGCCAGCAGTTACACAACGGGTGAGCAGTTCTTC. It codes for CASSYTTGEQFF.

This sequence joins TRBV7-8 and TRBJ2-4; 9 bases fit TRBD1. This CDR3 region has 15 residues. The germline gives CDR1 SGHVS, CDR2 FQNEAQ. The trim removed 5 bases at V and 5 bases at J, leaving 7 bases unmatched. The CDR3 sequence: CASSPRGTGQNIQYF. CDR3 DNA sequence: TGTGCCAGCAGCCCTCGAGGGACAGGGCAAAACATTCAGTACTTC.

This rearrangement joins TRBV24-1 to TRBJ2-3; tentative D call: TRBD1 (6 bases). This CDR3 region has 13 residues. The germline V gene has CDR1 KGHDR and CDR2 SFDVKD. CDR3 residues: CGASDLRGDTQYF. The CDR3 DNA follows: TGTGGGGCCAGTGATTTGAGGGGGGATACGCAGTATTTT.

This clonotype was detected many times. The chain is built from TRBV28 and TRBJ2-7; D tentatively reads TRBD1 or TRBD2 (5 bases each). V lost 11 bases and J 2 bases, leaving 10 bases between the germline ends. The germline V gene encodes CDR1 MDHEN and CDR2 SYDVKM. CDR3 length: 11 residues. CDR3 region: CASGRTYEQYF. Here the CDR3 DNA reads TGTGCCTCGGGGCGTACCTACGAGCAGTACTTC.

The chain combines TRBV7-2 with TRBJ2-2; perhaps TRBD1 as D (5 bases). With 0 bases removed from V and 3 bases from J, the gap between germline ends came to 8 bases. Germline assignment: CDR1 SGHTA and CDR2 FQGNSA. The CDR3 runs 15 residues. CDR3 in amino acids: CASSLAQAYTGELFF. The CDR3 DNA is TGTGCCAGCAGCTTAGCACAGGCCTACACCGGGGAGCTGTTTTTT.

This clonotype was found many times. The chain combines TRBV28 with TRBJ1-1; the D is unclear. With 8 bases removed from V and 6 bases from J, the gap between germline ends came to 10 bases. Germline lookup yields CDR1 MDHEN and CDR2 SYDVKM. This CDR3 contains 11 residues. This chain's CDR3 is CASGYWAEAFF. The CDR3 nucleotides are TGTGCCAGCGGATATTGGGCTGAAGCTTTCTTT.

This clonotype has at least ten counts. The chain combines TRBV12-3 or TRBV12-4 with TRBJ2-3, with D uncertain. Trimming pared 3 bases from V and 6 bases from J, leaving 4 bases between. The CDR3 covers 11 residues. CDR3 sequence: CASSLRDTQYF. The CDR3, as DNA: TGTGCCAGCAGTTTGAGGGATACGCAGTATTTT.

The chain recombines TRBV7-2 with TRBJ2-3; 9 bases align to TRBD2. The germline V gene has CDR1 SGHTA and CDR2 FQGNSA. This CDR3 region has 16 residues. Trimming removed 1 base from V and 6 bases from J; junction bases left unmatched: 8. The CDR3 DNA sequence: TGTGCCAGCAGCTTAGTTGCGGGGGGGGCCGGGGATACGCAGTATTTT. Amino acid sequence: CASSLVAGGAGDTQYF. Together with reference TRBV7-2 and TRBJ2-3, the CDR3 gives the full variable domain: GAGVSQSPSNKVTEKGKDVELRCDPISGHTALYWYRQSLGQGLEFLIYFQGNSAPDKSGLPSDRFSAERTGGSVSTLTIQRTQQEDSAVYLCASSLVAGGAGDTQYFGPGTRLTVL.

This clonotype came up once. One end of the junction varies from germline; a read error may be responsible. The chain combines TRBV12-3 or TRBV12-4 with TRBJ1-1, with D uncertain. CDR3 size: 13 residues. The DNA of the CDR3 is TGTGCCAGCAGTTTCCAACTGAACACTGAACCTTTCTTT. Its protein is CASSFQLNTEPFF.

This clonotype was detected many times. This chain links TRBV2 with TRBJ2-5; D may correspond to TRBD1 or TRBD2 (6 bases each). Germline CDR1 SNHLY, CDR2 FYNNEI. The CDR3 has 12 amino acids. V gave up 9 bases and J gave up 1 base, with 9 bases separating them. The CDR3 DNA follows: TGTGCCAGGCGGGACACCCAAGAGACCCAGTACTTC. Translation: CARRDTQETQYF.

This clonotype has at least ten counts. The rearrangement joins TRBV6-1 to TRBJ2-3; possible D gene TRBD2, 6 bases. The CDR3 length is 13 residues. CDR1 is MNHNS, CDR2 SASEGT, per germline. Trimming pared 6 bases from V and 6 bases from J, leaving 13 bases between. The CDR3 here is CASSPGGMDTQYF. CDR3 coding DNA: TGTGCCAGCAGCCCAGGAGGGATGGATACGCAGTATTTT.

In its sample, this clonotype was seen a few times. The CDR3 DNA sequence: TGTGCCAGCAGCCCTCGACCCCTTCCCAATGAGCAGTTCTTC. Its protein is CASSPRPLPNEQFF. The chain uses TRBV7-2 and TRBJ2-1; D gene uncertain. The CDR3 sequence is 14 residues long. Germline assignment: CDR1 SGHTA and CDR2 FQGNSA. Trimming left V 5 bases short and J 6 bases short, with 14 bases between.

Many counts were recorded for this clonotype. The chain recombines TRBV15 with TRBJ2-7, with D maybe TRBD1 (5 bases). Germline V gene sequence: CDR1 LNHNV, CDR2 YYDKDF (reference sequence). The CDR3 covers 16 residues. Trimming took 2 bases from V and 0 from J, leaving 14 bases between them. The CDR3 coding sequence is TGTGCCACCAGCAGATACAGGAGCATCAGCTCCTACGAGCAGTACTTC. Residues: CATSRYRSISSYEQYF. The full variable domain, rest sourced from reference TRBV15 and TRBJ2-7, is DAMVIQNPRYQVTQFGKPVTLSCSQTLNHNVMYWYQQKSSQAPKLLFHYYDKDFNNEADTPDNFQSRRPNTSFCFLDIRSPGLGDTAMYLCATSRYRSISSYEQYFGPGTRLTVT.

This clonotype was found a few times. The CDR3 region is CASSNPHSTEAFF. The CDR3 nucleotides read TGTGCCAGTAGTAACCCCCACAGCACTGAAGCTTTCTTT. J is TRBJ1-1 and V is TRBV19; D unresolved. Germline V gives CDR1 LNHDA, CDR2 SQIVND (reference sequence). Trimming pared 4 bases from V and 4 bases from J, leaving 10 bases between. This CDR3 contains 13 residues.